This entry lists 21 T cell receptor beta chains sequenced from one sample in a study of regulatory T cells in long-lasting Graves disease. Time point specified: newly diagnosed GD, antithyroid drugs for less than 3 months. From RNA extracted from PBMCs, the TCR library was made. Building of the TCR beta libraries involved iRepertoire HTBI primers and Arm-PCR of CDR3 regions. TCRdb reprocessed the multiplex PCR reads with MiXCR, giving one entry per CDR3 protein. This table holds a few hundred thousand distinct CDR3 sequences, 18% found once. These same records also appear under a second study, on T cells in Graves' hyperthyroidism and ophthalmopathy.

The sample consisted of peripheral blood mononuclear cells (PBMCs), taken at new diagnosis, from a patient treated with antithyroid drugs. The receptors derive from a woman in her 30s with Graves disease.

This clonotype was detected ten times or more. The chain links TRBV12-5 to TRBJ1-5; D call uncertain. Trimming pared 2 bases from V and 6 bases from J, leaving 5 bases between. The germline V gene encodes CDR1 LGHNT and CDR2 FRNRAP. This CDR3 comprises 12 residues. The CDR3 reads CASGLRTQPQHF. CDR3 nucleotides: TGTGCTAGTGGTTTGCGAACTCAGCCCCAGCATTTT.

In this sample, this clonotype turned up many times. The CDR3 nucleotides read TGTGCCAGCAGCTTAGAGGGTTGGGATACGCAGTATTTT. This translates into CASSLEGWDTQYF. The chain carries TRBV11-3 and TRBJ2-3, with D unresolved. CDR1 SGHNT and CDR2 YENEEA come from the germline V gene. The V end was cut by 0 bases, the J end by 6 bases, with 7 bases between. This CDR3 contains 13 residues.

This clonotype was counted a few times. This chain joins TRBV5-6 and TRBJ1-1, with a tentative D call TRBD1 (6 bases). Germline V lookup: CDR1 SGHDT, CDR2 YYEEEE. V dropped 8 bases and J dropped 2 bases, with 22 bases sitting between them. The CDR3 runs to 16 residues. DNA of the CDR3: TGTGCCAGTCGTCCCCTGGTTGAGGGACAAAACACTGAAGCTTTCTTT. Translating gives CASRPLVEGQNTEAFF.

This clonotype is a singleton in its sample. The rearrangement links TRBV4-2 to TRBJ1-2, with D possibly TRBD1 on 5 matching bases. The CDR3 is 15 residues long. The V end was cut by 1 base, the J end by 5 bases, with 14 bases between. The germline V gene has CDR1 LGHNA and CDR2 YNFKEQ. CDR3 DNA sequence: TGTGCCAGCAGCCAAGTCCCACTGGGGACGTATGGCTACACCTTC. This translates into CASSQVPLGTYGYTF.

This clonotype showed up many times. As DNA, the CDR3 is TGTGCCACCGCGCGGGTCGGACAGTTTGAGGCAGATACGCAGTATTTT. Its translation is CATARVGQFEADTQYF. V is TRBV2 and J is TRBJ2-3, with D possibly being TRBD1 (6 bases). The CDR3 contains 16 residues. V was cut by 10 bases and J by 4 bases, with 24 bases left in between. Germline V CDR1 and CDR2: SNHLY, FYNNEI.

This clonotype was recorded many times. The chain joins TRBV11-2 to TRBJ2-3; the match to TRBD1 covers 10 bases. In germline, CDR1 is SGHAT, CDR2 FQNNGV. The CDR3 sequence is 15 residues long. J gave up 5 bases and V 1 base, and 3 bases lay outside the gene matches. CDR3 amino acids: CASSLGGQGGDTQYF. CDR3 sequence (DNA): TGTGCCAGCAGCTTAGGAGGACAGGGGGGAGATACGCAGTATTTT.

J is TRBJ2-7 and V is TRBV18; no definite D call. V was shortened by 3 bases and J by 1 base, with 16 bases between the two germline ends. CDR3 length equals 16 residues. The germline CDR1 and CDR2 sequences are KGHSH and LQKENI. The CDR3 sequence is CASSPTGPARSYEQYF. CDR3 sequence (DNA): TGTGCCAGCTCACCCACCGGGCCCGCGAGATCCTACGAGCAGTACTTC.

This clonotype appeared many times. The chain recombines TRBV2 with TRBJ1-1; a weak D match, TRBD1 (6 bases). Trimming shortened V by 5 bases and J by 1 base, and 14 bases separated the two germline ends. CDR3 size: 15 residues. Per the germline V gene, CDR1 is SNHLY and CDR2 is FYNNEI. The CDR3 here is CASSPHRASNTEAFF. Here the CDR3 DNA reads TGTGCCAGCAGTCCCCACAGGGCGTCGAACACTGAAGCTTTCTTT.

Many counts were recorded for this clonotype. The chain uses TRBV27 and TRBJ1-2; D remains ambiguous. This CDR3 is 15 amino acids long. CDR1 and CDR2 from the germline V gene are MNHEY and SMNVEV (reference sequence). Trimming took 6 bases from V and 2 from J, leaving 16 bases between them. CDR3 sequence (DNA): TGTGCCAGCAGGGATAGATGGTTGTCCAACTATGGCTACACCTTC. Protein product: CASRDRWLSNYGYTF.

Many counts were recorded for this clonotype. The chain is built from TRBV7-8 and TRBJ1-2; 7 bases fit TRBD1. Germline CDR1 is SGHVS and CDR2 is FQNEAQ. Trimming took 3 bases from V and 8 from J; bases not matched to a gene: 3. The CDR3 is made up of 12 amino acids. In DNA form, the CDR3 reads TGTGCCAGCAGCTTTGACAGGGAGGGCTACACCTTC. This sequence encodes CASSFDREGYTF. Full variable domain (rest looked up from reference TRBV7-8 and TRBJ1-2): GAGVSQSPRYKVAKRGQDVALRCDPISGHVSLFWYQQALGQGPEFLTYFQNEAQLDKSGLPSDRFFAERPEGSVSTLKIQRTQQEDSAVYLCASSFDREGYTFGSGTRLTVV.

This clonotype occurred a few times. The gene calls are TRBV25-1 and TRBJ1-2; D unclear. The CDR3 is 12 residues long. Trimming pared 0 bases from V and 7 bases from J, leaving 6 bases between. CDR1 and CDR2 (germline): MGHDK, SYGVNS. The CDR3, as DNA: TGTGCCAGCAGTGAATATGGGGTTGGCTACACCTTC. Its protein product is CASSEYGVGYTF.

This clonotype was observed a handful of times. The V gene is TRBV18, the J gene TRBJ1-4; possibly TRBD1 for D (6 bases). CDR1 KGHSH and CDR2 LQKENI come from the germline V gene. The CDR3 is 14 residues long. The germline V and J ends were trimmed by 4 bases and 8 bases, with 14 bases remaining between them. The CDR3 DNA follows: TGTGCCAGCTCACAGGGGGTGAGTGAGGAAAAACTGTTTTTT. As protein: CASSQGVSEEKLFF.

This clonotype has at least ten counts. V is TRBV6-1 and J is TRBJ1-2, with D unresolved. V lost 3 bases to trimming and J lost 0 bases, with 11 bases between them. This CDR3 spans 15 amino acids. Germline CDR1 MNHNS, CDR2 SASEGT. The CDR3 DNA reads TGTGCCAGCAGTGACGGACGGAAAGCTAACTATGGCTACACCTTC. Amino acids: CASSDGRKANYGYTF.

V usage is TRBV28 and J usage is TRBJ2-4, with D hard to call. The V end lost 6 bases, the J end lost 8 bases, and 14 bases lay between the germline ends. Germline-derived CDR1 and CDR2 are MDHEN and SYDVKM. There are 13 residues in the CDR3. CDR3 sequence (DNA): TGTGCCAGCAGGCGGAACCCGGCTGACATTCAGTACTTC. Translated, it gives CASRRNPADIQYF.

Concerning this clonotype: A far larger clone is one nucleotide away, so this likely arose from a read error. The CDR3 end shows no conserved phenylalanine or tryptophan, and so a read error is likely. This chain links TRBV5-6 with TRBJ1-4; 7 bases are a match to TRBD1. CDR1 SGHDT and CDR2 YYEEEE come from the germline V gene. V was pared by 4 bases and J by 0 bases, with 3 bases of the junction left unmatched. The CDR3 covers 15 residues. This chain's CDR3 is CASSDGTATNEKLFS. CDR3 DNA: TGTGCCAGCAGCGACGGGACAGCAACTAATGAAAAACTGTTTTCT.

By share, this clonotype ranks as medium-sized. This rearrangement joins TRBV7-2 to TRBJ2-2, with D perhaps TRBD2 (7 bases). Germline V gene data show CDR1 as SGHTA and CDR2 as FQGNSA. This CDR3 contains 14 residues. V was cut by 5 bases and J by 4 bases, with 11 bases left in between. The CDR3 here is CASSRGAVTGELFF. The CDR3 nucleotides read TGTGCCAGCAGCCGGGGGGCCGTCACCGGGGAGCTGTTTTTT.

This clonotype was recorded many times. The chain carries TRBV7-2 and TRBJ1-2; no clear D gene. V lost 6 bases and J 4 bases, leaving 21 bases between the germline ends. The germline V gene encodes CDR1 SGHTA and CDR2 FQGNSA. The CDR3 is 16 residues long. The CDR3 DNA is TGTGCCAGCAGGGGGATTAGTATAGAGGGAGGCTATGGCTACACCTTC. This sequence encodes CASRGISIEGGYGYTF. Supplemented by reference TRBV7-2 and TRBJ1-2, the full variable domain reads GAGVSQSPSNKVTEKGKDVELRCDPISGHTALYWYRQSLGQGLEFLIYFQGNSAPDKSGLPSDRFSAERTGGSVSTLTIQRTQQEDSAVYLCASRGISIEGGYGYTFGSGTRLTVV.

This clonotype was observed many times. The chain recombines TRBV4-1 with TRBJ1-2; D remains unclear. Trimming pared 0 bases from V and 8 bases from J, leaving 10 bases between. There are 13 residues in the CDR3. Germline CDR1 is MGHRA and CDR2 is YSYEKL. The CDR3 is CASSQEGGSGYTF. In DNA form, the CDR3 reads TGCGCCAGCAGCCAAGAAGGAGGGTCGGGCTACACCTTC.

This clonotype has just one count. The rearrangement links TRBV5-1 to TRBJ2-3; 8 nucleotides line up with TRBD2. This CDR3 region has 17 residues. CDR1 and CDR2 (germline): SGHRS, YFSETQ. With V trimmed by 0 bases and J by 2 bases, 8 bases remained unmatched. DNA of the CDR3: TGCGCCAGCAGCTTGGATGGTAGCGGGGCGCCCACAGATACGCAGTATTTT. Translated, it gives CASSLDGSGAPTDTQYF.

The table lists this clonotype with many counts. The chain links TRBV2 to TRBJ2-7; maybe TRBD1 (5 bases). The CDR3 has 15 residues. V lost 1 base, J lost 7 bases, and 17 bases lay in between. Germline values: CDR1 SNHLY, CDR2 FYNNEI. CDR3 in amino acids: CASSEDAGMEWEQYF. The CDR3 DNA reads TGTGCCAGCAGTGAAGACGCAGGGATGGAGTGGGAGCAGTACTTC.

This clonotype was found many times. The chain has TRBV24-1 and TRBJ2-3; D uncertain. CDR3 length: 12 residues. Germline values: CDR1 KGHDR, CDR2 SFDVKD. V was pared by 3 bases and J by 4 bases, with 4 bases between. CDR3 DNA sequence: TGTGCCACCAGTGATGGGGCAGATACGCAGTATTTT. Its translation: CATSDGADTQYF.